This T cell receptor beta chain was sequenced during a study of T cells after yellow fever vaccination. Whole-study findings and limits: Clonotypes shared by both compartments, CD4 and CD8, made up a small share. After the booster, approximately 95% of CD4 and about nine tenths of CD8 primary-response clones were re-detected.

MiXCR, run by TCRdb on the 5' RACE reads, gives a single entry per CDR3 protein. The sample includes hundreds of thousands of distinct CDR3 sequences, around 3.6% of them seen just once. This CDR3 region has 16 residues. Trimming pared 0 bases from V and 7 bases from J, leaving 16 bases between. Germline lookup yields CDR1 LGHNA and CDR2 YSLEER. This clonotype was picked up many times. Its antigen remains unknown. The chain recombines TRBV4-3 with TRBJ1-5, with D perhaps TRBD1 (5 bases). The receptor comes from a man aged 18-30 years who received the YFV17D yellow fever vaccine. Sample: PBMCs, taken on the day of the yellow fever booster vaccination. CDR3: CASSQDRWGEGQPQHF. CDR3 nucleotide sequence: TGCGCCAGCAGCCAAGATAGGTGGGGGGAGGGGCAGCCCCAGCATTTT.